The next 28 T cell receptor beta chains were all read from a single sample in a study of T cells in localized non-small cell lung cancer. Some clones are missing from TCRdb's copy, which holds only in-frame ones; the method was immunoSEQ multiplex PCR. The table includes some 30,000 clones, less than 80% detected once. Material: peripheral blood, obtained before any cancer treatment. The source of these receptors is a male donor older than 55 with stage II squamous cell lung carcinoma.

The CDR3 sequence: CASSGQGVNIQYF. The CDR3 nucleotides read TGTGCCAGCTCAGGACAGGGGGTTAACATTCAGTACTTC. The chain employs TRBV27 and TRBJ2-4; TRBD1 matches 10 bases. This CDR3 comprises 13 residues. The junction had 5 bases not matched to a gene; V was cut back by 8 bases and J by 7 bases. CDR1 MNHEY and CDR2 SMNVEV come from the germline V gene (reference sequence).

V is TRBV5-1 and J is TRBJ1-4, with D tentatively TRBD1 (6 bases). Deletions cut 4 bases from V and 5 bases from J, with 15 bases between. The CDR3 covers 15 residues. Looked up from germline, CDR1 is SGHRS and CDR2 is YFSETQ. The CDR3 DNA is TGCGCCAGCAGCGGATCCGGGACACAGAATGAAAAACTGTTTTTT. It specifies CASSGSGTQNEKLFF.

The chain has TRBV2 and TRBJ1-3; D call uncertain. Germline V gene data show CDR1 as SNHLY and CDR2 as FYNNEI. This CDR3 spans 15 amino acids. V lost 4 bases, J lost 0 bases, and 10 bases lay in between. Here the CDR3 DNA reads TGTGCCAGCAGTGTGATACAGTCCTCTGGAAACACCATATATTTT. Protein: CASSVIQSSGNTIYF.

The rearrangement joins TRBV9 to TRBJ2-1; no firm D call. V shed 2 bases and J shed 4 bases, with 7 bases lying between them. This CDR3 has 13 amino acids. The V gene's germline CDR1 is SGDLS and CDR2 YYNGEE. The CDR3 spells CASSVETYNEQFF. The CDR3 DNA is TGTGCCAGCAGCGTCGAGACTTACAATGAGCAGTTCTTC.

The V and J genes are TRBV18 and TRBJ1-5; unclear D gene. Trimming removed 4 bases from V and 0 bases from J, with 13 bases in between. The CDR3 totals 16 residues. Germline V gives CDR1 KGHSH, CDR2 LQKENI. CDR3 loop: CASSRARTDSNQPQHF. The DNA for the CDR3 is TGTGCCAGCTCACGGGCCCGGACGGATAGCAATCAGCCCCAGCATTTT.

The chain joins TRBV29-1 to TRBJ1-2; D is ambiguous. The V and J ends lost 4 bases and 4 bases respectively, with 13 bases between them. CDR3 length equals 13 residues. Germline-derived CDR1 and CDR2 are SQVTM and ANQGSEA. This chain's CDR3 is CSVVGGLGYGYTF. The CDR3 DNA is TGCAGCGTTGTGGGCGGGCTGGGCTATGGCTACACCTTC.

The V and J genes are TRBV13 and TRBJ1-5; no clear D. Germline V lookup: CDR1 PRHDT, CDR2 FYEKMQ (reference sequence). The CDR3 is made up of 14 amino acids. Trimming removed 6 bases from V and 4 bases from J, with 13 bases in between. The CDR3 protein is CASSYQDGNQPQHF. CDR3 DNA sequence: TGTGCCAGCAGTTACCAGGACGGAAATCAGCCCCAGCATTTT.

V is TRBV28 and J is TRBJ2-3, with 7 nucleotides matching TRBD1. The CDR3 loop spans 16 amino acids. V shed 3 bases and J 3 bases; nucleotides not matched to a gene: 9. The germline V gene encodes CDR1 MDHEN and CDR2 SYDVKM. CDR3 DNA: TGTGCCAGCAGTTTTGGGAACAGGGGTCGTACAGATACGCAGTATTTT. Translation gives CASSFGNRGRTDTQYF.

This chain joins TRBV6-6 and TRBJ2-5, with TRBD2 identical over 8 bases. Germline CDR1 and CDR2: MNHNY and SVGAGI (reference sequence). The CDR3 contains 16 residues. J was trimmed by 5 bases and V by 1 base; bases with no gene match: 9. CDR3 bases: TGTGCCAGCAGTTACTATCTGCGGGGGGACGGGGAGACCCAGTACTTC. It yields the protein CASSYYLRGDGETQYF.

The V call is TRBV4-3, the J call TRBJ1-2, with D possibly matching TRBD1 (6 bases). CDR3 size: 15 residues. Trimming took off 1 base at V and 0 bases at J, with 9 bases between the two ends. Per the germline V gene, CDR1 is LGHNA and CDR2 is YSLEER. The DNA of the CDR3 is TGCGCCAGCAGCCAAGCCAGGGGAGCTAACTATGGCTACACCTTC. Translated, it gives CASSQARGANYGYTF.

This clone was seen only a few times. The chain uses TRBV13 and TRBJ2-7, with D possibly matching TRBD1 (5 bases). Trimming left V 2 bases short and J 4 bases short, with 9 bases between. CDR3 length: 13 residues. Germline assignment: CDR1 PRHDT and CDR2 FYEKMQ (reference sequence). CDR3 amino acids: CASSLSPGYEQYF. The CDR3 DNA reads TGTGCCAGCAGCTTAAGTCCAGGGTACGAGCAGTACTTC.

V and J are TRBV19 and TRBJ1-1; D perhaps matches TRBD1 (6 bases). Germline values: CDR1 LNHDA, CDR2 SQIVND (reference sequence). V was shortened by 5 bases and J by 1 base, with 8 bases between the two germline ends. The CDR3 consists of 13 residues. As DNA, the CDR3 is TGTGCCAGTAGTGAGGGGGGGAACACTGAAGCTTTCTTT. Residues: CASSEGGNTEAFF.

The V and J genes are TRBV30 and TRBJ2-1; perhaps TRBD2 as D (5 bases). The length of the CDR3 is 13 residues. Germline loops: CDR1 GTSNPN, CDR2 SVGIG (reference sequence). V was trimmed by 0 bases and J by 5 bases, leaving 8 bases between them. The CDR3, as DNA: TGTGCCTGGAGTGTAGGGAGAAACAATGAGCAGTTCTTC. Its protein is CAWSVGRNNEQFF. Combining the CDR3 with reference TRBV30 and TRBJ2-1 gives the whole variable domain SQTIHQWPATLVQPVGSPLSLECTVEGTSNPNLYWYRQAAGRGLQLLFYSVGIGQISSEVPQNLSASRPQDRQFILSSKKLLLSDSGFYLCAWSVGRNNEQFFGPGTRLTVL.

There are a few counts of this clone. The rearrangement links TRBV20-1 to TRBJ1-2; D uncertain. V was trimmed by 3 bases and J by 4 bases, leaving 6 bases between them. The CDR3 has 11 residues. CDR1 is DFQATT and CDR2 is SNEGSKA in the germline V gene (reference sequence). Written as DNA, the CDR3 is TGCAGTGCTAGCAGCCCCTATGGCTACACCTTC. As protein: CSASSPYGYTF.

V gene TRBV6-6 combines with J gene TRBJ2-3; 8 bases agree with TRBD2. Looked up from germline, CDR1 is MNHNY and CDR2 is SVGAGI (reference sequence). After removal of 0 bases from V and 0 bases from J, the junction contained 2 bases not matched to a gene. This CDR3 has 16 amino acids. CDR3 coding DNA: TGTGCCAGCAGTTACTCTAGCGGGGCCAGCACAGATACGCAGTATTTT. Translated, it gives CASSYSSGASTDTQYF.

The chain couples TRBV5-1 to TRBJ2-1; 7 bases align to TRBD2. J was trimmed by 12 bases and V by 4 bases; bases with no gene match: 10. In germline, CDR1 is SGHRS, CDR2 YFSETQ. The CDR3 spans 13 residues. The CDR3 bases are TGCGCCAGCAGCGAGCCGGGACTAAAATTGCAGTTCTTC. This sequence encodes CASSEPGLKLQFF.

This chain joins TRBV7-9 and TRBJ1-5; D perhaps matches TRBD1 (5 bases). The V gene's germline CDR1 is SEHNR and CDR2 FQNEAQ (reference sequence). The CDR3 extends over 13 amino acids. Deletions cut 5 bases from V and 4 bases from J, with 9 bases between. CDR3 bases: TGTGCCAGCAGCCGGGACCGGAATCAGCCCCAGCATTTT. This gives the protein CASSRDRNQPQHF.

This clone was observed a handful of times. The CDR3: CASSKAGYGYTF. In DNA form, the CDR3 reads TGTGCCAGCAGCAAAGCGGGGTATGGCTACACCTTC. The chain is built from TRBV6-5 and TRBJ1-2; no firm D call. The V gene lost 6 bases and the J gene lost 5 bases, with 10 bases spanning the gap. From germline, CDR1 is MNHEY and CDR2 SVGAGI. There are 12 residues in the CDR3.

The chain employs TRBV5-1 and TRBJ2-1, with TRBD2 matching over 10 bases. The CDR3 has 16 amino acids. V was clipped by 2 bases and J by 0 bases; unmatched bases: 2. Germline CDR1 reads SGHRS; CDR2 reads YFSETQ. The CDR3 is CASSFSGGSSYNEQFF. The CDR3 coding sequence is TGCGCCAGCAGCTTTAGCGGGGGGAGCTCCTACAATGAGCAGTTCTTC.

The chain carries TRBV28 and TRBJ1-2, with TRBD1 matching over 7 bases. This CDR3 region has 12 residues. Trimming removed 3 bases from V and 9 bases from J; junction bases left unmatched: 4. Germline loops: CDR1 MDHEN, CDR2 SYDVKM. The CDR3 sequence is CASSLTGFSYTF. CDR3 nucleotide sequence: TGTGCCAGCAGTTTGACAGGGTTTAGCTACACCTTC.

The chain has TRBV19 and TRBJ2-1; TRBD1 is a possible D gene (7 bases). Germline values: CDR1 LNHDA, CDR2 SQIVND (reference sequence). Trimming took 3 bases from V and 4 from J, leaving 13 bases between them. This CDR3 spans 15 amino acids. The CDR3 protein is CASSMRQGGYNEQFF. As DNA, the CDR3 is TGTGCCAGTAGTATGCGACAGGGAGGTTACAATGAGCAGTTCTTC.

J is TRBJ1-4 and V is TRBV12-5; perhaps TRBD1 as D (5 bases). The CDR3 totals 14 residues. Germline lookup yields CDR1 LGHNT and CDR2 FRNRAP. V was cut by 5 bases and J by 6 bases, with 13 bases left in between. CDR3: CASGGSGSDEKLFF. In nucleotides, the CDR3 is TGTGCTAGTGGTGGCTCAGGGTCTGATGAAAAACTGTTTTTT.

This clone was counted only a few times. The rearrangement links TRBV5-6 to TRBJ2-2, with D possibly TRBD2 on 5 matching bases. CDR3 length: 12 residues. The germline CDR1 and CDR2 sequences are SGHDT and YYEEEE. The V and J ends lost 3 bases and 8 bases respectively, with 8 bases between them. CDR3 nucleotides: TGTGCCAGCAGCTCGGGCGGGGGGGAGCTGTTTTTT. Translation: CASSSGGGELFF.

The rearrangement uses TRBV7-2 and TRBJ2-7; D is ambiguous. This CDR3 contains 17 residues. CDR1 and CDR2 from the germline V gene are SGHTA and FQGNSA. The V and J ends lost 1 base and 3 bases respectively, with 19 bases between them. CDR3 loop: CASSLGGADFRYYEQYF. DNA for the CDR3: TGTGCCAGCAGCTTAGGAGGCGCAGACTTTCGTTACTACGAGCAGTACTTC.

This chain uses TRBV6-1 with TRBJ2-7; D gene uncertain. The germline V and J ends were trimmed by 2 bases and 2 bases, with 13 bases remaining between them. Germline CDR1 and CDR2: MNHNS and SASEGT. The CDR3 has 15 amino acids. As DNA, the CDR3 is TGTGCCAGCAGTGAAAGACCAGAACGAACCTACGAGCAGTACTTC. This encodes CASSERPERTYEQYF.

The sample holds one count of this clone. The same CDR3 also results from other DNA sequences found in this sample. V usage is TRBV9 and J usage is TRBJ2-2; D is ambiguous. This CDR3 spans 14 amino acids. Trimming stripped 0 bases from V and 3 bases from J, with 6 bases between. The germline CDR1 and CDR2 sequences are SGDLS and YYNGEE. Here the CDR3 reads CASSVGDYTGELFF. CDR3 in DNA: TGTGCCAGCAGCGTAGGGGATTACACCGGGGAGCTGTTTTTT.

The J gene is TRBJ1-5, the V gene TRBV18, with a tentative D call TRBD1 (6 bases). The CDR3 covers 15 residues. V lost 2 bases and J 7 bases, leaving 15 bases between the germline ends. From germline, CDR1 is KGHSH and CDR2 LQKENI. The CDR3 DNA is TGTGCCAGCTCACCATACTCAGGGGAAGGACAGCCCCAGCATTTT. Protein product: CASSPYSGEGQPQHF. The entire variable domain, with the rest obtained from reference TRBV18 and TRBJ1-5, is as follows: NAGVMQNPRHLVRRRGQEARLRCSPMKGHSHVYWYRQLPEEGLKFMVYLQKENIIDESGMPKERFSAEFPKEGPSILRIQQVVRGDSAAYFCASSPYSGEGQPQHFGDGTRLSIL.

The gene calls are TRBV19 and TRBJ1-5; D remains ambiguous. The V end was cut by 4 bases, the J end by 8 bases, with 30 bases between. CDR1 LNHDA and CDR2 SQIVND come from the germline V gene (reference sequence). This CDR3 spans 19 amino acids. The CDR3 reads CASSTPLFRTDGIEEPQHF. The DNA of the CDR3 is TGTGCCAGTAGTACCCCTTTGTTTAGGACGGATGGAATAGAGGAGCCCCAGCATTTT.